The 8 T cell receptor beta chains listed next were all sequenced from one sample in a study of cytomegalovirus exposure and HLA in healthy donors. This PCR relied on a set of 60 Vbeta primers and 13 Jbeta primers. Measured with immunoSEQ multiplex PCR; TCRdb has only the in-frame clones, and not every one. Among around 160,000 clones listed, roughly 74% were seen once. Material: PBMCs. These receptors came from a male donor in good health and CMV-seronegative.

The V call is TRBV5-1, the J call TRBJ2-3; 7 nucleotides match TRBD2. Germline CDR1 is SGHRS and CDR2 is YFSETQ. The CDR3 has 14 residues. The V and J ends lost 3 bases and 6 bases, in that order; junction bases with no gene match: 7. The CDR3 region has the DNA TGCGCCAGCAGCTCGGGACTAACGGGGGATACGCAGTATTTT. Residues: CASSSGLTGDTQYF. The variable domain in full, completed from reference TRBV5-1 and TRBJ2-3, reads KAGVTQTPRYLIKTRGQQVTLSCSPISGHRSVSWYQQTPGQGLQFLFEYFSETQRNKGNFPGRFSGRQFSNSRSEMNVSTLELGDSALYLCASSSGLTGDTQYFGPGTRLTVL.

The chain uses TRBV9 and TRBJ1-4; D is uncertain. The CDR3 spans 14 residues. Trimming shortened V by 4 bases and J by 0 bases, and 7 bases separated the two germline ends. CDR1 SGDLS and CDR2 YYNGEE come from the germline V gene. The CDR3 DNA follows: TGTGCCAGCAGCTCTAGTGCAACTAATGAAAAACTGTTTTTT. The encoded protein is CASSSSATNEKLFF.

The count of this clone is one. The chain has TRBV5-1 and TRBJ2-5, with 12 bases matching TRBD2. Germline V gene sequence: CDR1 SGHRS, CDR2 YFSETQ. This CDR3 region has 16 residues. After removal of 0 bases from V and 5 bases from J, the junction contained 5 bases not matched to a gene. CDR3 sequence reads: CASSLDGTSGSETQYF. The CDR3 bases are TGCGCCAGCAGCTTGGACGGGACTAGCGGGTCGGAGACCCAGTACTTC.

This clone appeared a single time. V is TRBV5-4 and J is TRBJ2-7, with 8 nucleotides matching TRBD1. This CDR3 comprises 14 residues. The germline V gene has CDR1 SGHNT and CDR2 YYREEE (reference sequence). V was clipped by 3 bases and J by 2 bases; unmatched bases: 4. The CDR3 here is CASSSRQGPYEQYF. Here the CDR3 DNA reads TGTGCCAGCAGCTCGCGACAGGGGCCCTACGAGCAGTACTTC.

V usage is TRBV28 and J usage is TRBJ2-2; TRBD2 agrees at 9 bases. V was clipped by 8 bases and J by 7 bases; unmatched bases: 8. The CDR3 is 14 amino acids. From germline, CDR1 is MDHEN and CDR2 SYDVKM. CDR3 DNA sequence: TGTGCCAGCCATGCGGGGGGGCAAAACGGGGAGCTGTTTTTT. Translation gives CASHAGGQNGELFF.

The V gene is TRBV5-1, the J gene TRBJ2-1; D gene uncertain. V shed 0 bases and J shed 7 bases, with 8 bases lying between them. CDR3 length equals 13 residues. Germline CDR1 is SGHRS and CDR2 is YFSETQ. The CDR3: CASSLAVRNEQFF. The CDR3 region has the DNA TGCGCCAGCAGCTTGGCCGTACGGAATGAGCAGTTCTTC.

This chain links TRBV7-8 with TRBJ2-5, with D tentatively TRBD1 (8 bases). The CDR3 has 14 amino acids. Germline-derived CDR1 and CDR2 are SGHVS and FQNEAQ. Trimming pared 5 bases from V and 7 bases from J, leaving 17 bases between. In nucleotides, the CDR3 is TGTGCCAGCAGCGAACAGGGGGGGCAGGCGACCCAGTACTTC. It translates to CASSEQGGQATQYF.

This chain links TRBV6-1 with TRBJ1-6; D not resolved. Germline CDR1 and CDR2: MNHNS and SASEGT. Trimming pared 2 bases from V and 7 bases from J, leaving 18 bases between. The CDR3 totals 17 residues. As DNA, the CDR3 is TGTGCCAGCAGTGAAACCCTTTGGACTGCTCGCAATTCACCCCTCCACTTT. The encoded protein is CASSETLWTARNSPLHF.